The 24 T cell receptor beta chains in this list originate from one sample, sequenced in a study of regulatory T cells in long-lasting Graves disease (dated by TCRdb to 2020 to 2023). Receptor libraries were prepared by multiplex PCR. This sample was sequenced with an Illumina HiSeq 4000. To build TCR beta libraries, CDR3 regions were amplified by Arm-PCR using iRepertoire HTBI primers. TCRdb took the public reads, trimmed them with fastp at Q25, ran MiXCR for clone calling and kept in-frame beta chains. A single entry per CDR3 protein holds the most common genes and DNA from its merged rows. In this sample the table shows a few hundred thousand distinct CDR3 sequences, roughly 25% of which occur a single time. 28% of the sample is in the top ten clones. What this sample's time point label stands for: persistent/refractory GD, antithyroid drugs over 5 years with positive TRAb. For both TCR sequencing and RNA sequencing, RNA was extracted from PBMCs using TRIzol.

Sequencing was performed on peripheral blood mononuclear cells (PBMCs), taken when the disease was refractory, from a patient treated with antithyroid drugs. The receptors come from a woman aged 35 to 49 with Graves disease. Donor details come from another sample of the same person, matched by shared clones.

This clonotype showed up many times. The V and J genes are TRBV10-3 and TRBJ2-7, with a tentative D call TRBD2 (6 bases). The germline CDR1 and CDR2 sequences are ENHRY and SYGVKD. The CDR3 has 13 amino acids. The ends were cut back, 4 bases at V and 0 bases at J, with 7 bases in the middle. In nucleotides, the CDR3 is TGTGCCATCAGTGCTAGCGCCTCCTACGAGCAGTACTTC. Translation: CAISASASYEQYF.

This clonotype was seen more than once but under ten times. The genes are TRBV29-1 and TRBJ2-7; TRBD1 might be the D (6 bases). V was clipped by 5 bases and J by 2 bases, with 16 bases between them. The CDR3 sequence is 14 residues long. The germline gives CDR1 SQVTM, CDR2 ANQGSEA. The CDR3 DNA is TGCAGCGTTCAACCCAGGGGATTAGCCTACGAGCAGTACTTC. This encodes CSVQPRGLAYEQYF.

Regarding this clonotype: This may arise from a read error, as a much more abundant clone is one base away. The genes are TRBV6-1 and TRBJ1-4; no definite D call. V lost 5 bases and J lost 3, with 19 bases in between. The CDR3 covers 17 residues. Germline V CDR1 and CDR2: MNHNS, SASEGT. CDR3 in DNA: TGTGCCAGCAGTCCGGGGAAAGTGAACGGTCCTAATGAAAAACTGTTTTTT. This encodes CASSPGKVNGPNEKLFF.

This clonotype was seen a few times. The chain has TRBV13 and TRBJ2-7; D not certain. The CDR3 covers 12 residues. CDR1 PRHDT and CDR2 FYEKMQ come from the germline V gene (reference sequence). V was trimmed by 6 bases and J by 4 bases, leaving 10 bases between them. CDR3 protein: CASRQIKYEQYF. Here the CDR3 DNA reads TGTGCCAGCAGGCAGATCAAATACGAGCAGTACTTC.

This clonotype was recorded a few times. The V call is TRBV14, the J call TRBJ2-5; D remains unclear. Germline CDR1 and CDR2: SGHDN and FVKESK. The CDR3 contains 13 residues. V gave up 2 bases and J gave up 2 bases, with 6 bases separating them. The CDR3 DNA is TGTGCCAGCAGCCAATGGGAACAAGAGACCCAGTACTTC. Residues: CASSQWEQETQYF.

The V gene is TRBV10-3, the J gene TRBJ1-1; 9 bases are shared with TRBD1. The germline CDR1 and CDR2 sequences are ENHRY and SYGVKD. This CDR3 is built from 14 residues. J gave up 0 bases and V 11 bases, and 7 bases lay outside the gene matches. The CDR3 sequence: CAAGQGTMNTEAFF. In DNA, the CDR3 is TGTGCCGCCGGACAGGGGACAATGAACACTGAAGCTTTCTTT.

The V gene is TRBV6-5, the J gene TRBJ2-7, with 14 bases that match TRBD2. The CDR3 length is 23 residues. J gave up 0 bases and V 1 base, and 20 bases lay outside the gene matches. Germline assignment: CDR1 MNHEY and CDR2 SVGAGI. The CDR3 DNA follows: TGTGCCAGCAGTTACTTAAATCCTATTGGACTAGCGGGAGGCATTGGTAGCTCCTACGAGCAGTACTTC. It translates to CASSYLNPIGLAGGIGSSYEQYF.

For this clonotype: The conserved final phenylalanine or tryptophan is absent from the CDR3, which likely points to a read error. The V gene is TRBV7-9, the J gene TRBJ1-5, with 7 positions matching TRBD1. Germline V lookup: CDR1 SEHNR, CDR2 FQNEAQ (reference sequence). Unmatched junction bases numbered 3, after V lost 1 base and J lost 6 bases. This CDR3 comprises 14 residues. The CDR3 region is CASSLDRGGQPQHV. DNA for the CDR3: TGTGCCAGCAGCTTAGACAGGGGTGGTCAGCCCCAGCATGTT.

The V gene is TRBV6-1, the J gene TRBJ2-7; the match to TRBD2 covers 8 bases. The junction had 5 bases not matched to a gene; V was cut back by 8 bases and J by 8 bases. From germline, CDR1 is MNHNS and CDR2 SASEGT. This CDR3 region has 11 residues. In DNA, the CDR3 is TGTGCCAGCTCCCCGGGGGGGAAGCAGTACTTC. As protein: CASSPGGKQYF.

Note on this clonotype: A much larger clone sits a single nucleotide away, making a read error possible. The V and J genes are TRBV10-1 and TRBJ2-7, with 8 bases aligning to TRBD1. Germline CDR1 WNHNN, CDR2 SYGVQD (reference sequence). J was trimmed by 6 bases and V by 9 bases; bases with no gene match: 19. CDR3 length equals 16 residues. The CDR3 loop is CASSTTGAKGRGEQYF. CDR3 sequence (DNA): TGCGCCAGTAGTACGACAGGGGCGAAAGGCCGAGGCGAGCAGTACTTC.

The genes are TRBV10-3 and TRBJ2-5; no definite D call. CDR1 and CDR2 (germline): ENHRY, SYGVKD. The CDR3 is 17 residues long. Trimming stripped 3 bases from V and 3 bases from J, with 20 bases between. CDR3 in DNA: TGTGCCATCAGTGATGGATCCCGAGTTTGGTGGGAAGAGACCCAGTACTTC. Translation: CAISDGSRVWWEETQYF.

The V call is TRBV12-3 or TRBV12-4, the J call TRBJ1-2, with 10 bases lining up with TRBD1. The V gene end was trimmed by 6 bases and the J gene end by 1 base; junction bases not matched to a gene: 8. This CDR3 has 16 residues. DNA of the CDR3: TGTGCCAGCAGCGGGGGACAGGGGACATTTAACTATGGCTACACCTTC. Its protein product is CASSGGQGTFNYGYTF.

This clonotype was seen ten or more times. This chain links TRBV6-1 with TRBJ2-5, with a possible D match to TRBD1 (5 bases). CDR3 length: 12 amino acids. The germline gives CDR1 MNHNS, CDR2 SASEGT. V lost 3 bases and J 3 bases, leaving 5 bases between the germline ends. The CDR3 protein is CASSDREETQYF. The CDR3 nucleotides are TGTGCCAGCAGTGACAGGGAAGAGACCCAGTACTTC.

The chain combines TRBV4-1 with TRBJ2-7, with D perhaps matching TRBD2 (6 bases). Germline values: CDR1 MGHRA, CDR2 YSYEKL. CDR3 length: 16 residues. V was pared by 1 base and J by 0 bases, with 13 bases between. The CDR3, as DNA: TGCGCCAGCAGCCAAGCACTAGCTCGGGACTCCTACGAGCAGTACTTC. Protein product: CASSQALARDSYEQYF.

This chain uses TRBV5-1 with TRBJ2-7; D perhaps matches TRBD2 (6 bases). The germline V and J ends were trimmed by 0 bases and 3 bases, with 10 bases remaining between them. The germline V gene has CDR1 SGHRS and CDR2 YFSETQ. The length of the CDR3 is 14 residues. CDR3 in DNA: TGCGCCAGCAGCTTGGACGGGGGACTCTACGAGCAGTACTTC. Protein product: CASSLDGGLYEQYF.

This clonotype was counted a few times. J is TRBJ2-7 and V is TRBV15, with TRBD1 matching 10 bases. The junction had 15 bases not matched to a gene; V was cut back by 0 bases and J by 4 bases. Germline CDR1 reads LNHNV; CDR2 reads YYDKDF (reference sequence). CDR3 length: 19 residues. CDR3 nucleotides: TGTGCCACCAGCAGAGATTACCCCGGGACAGGGGAGGTCTCTTACGAGCAGTACTTC. This gives the protein CATSRDYPGTGEVSYEQYF.

This clonotype came up a few times. This chain connects TRBV9 to TRBJ1-5; unclear D gene. Germline V gene sequence: CDR1 SGDLS, CDR2 YYNGEE. The CDR3 totals 13 residues. Trimming took off 4 bases at V and 7 bases at J, with 12 bases between the two ends. CDR3 DNA sequence: TGTGCCAGCAGCACCCACCCCAAACAGCCCCAGCATTTT. Protein sequence: CASSTHPKQPQHF. Full variable domain (remainder filled in from reference TRBV9 and TRBJ1-5): DSGVTQTPKHLITATGQRVTLRCSPRSGDLSVYWYQQSLDQGLQFLIQYYNGEERAKGNILERFSAQQFPDLHSELNLSSLELGDSALYFCASSTHPKQPQHFGDGTRLSIL.

The rearrangement uses TRBV5-1 and TRBJ2-5; the D gene is possibly TRBD2 (6 bases). The CDR3 spans 16 residues. Germline CDR1 reads SGHRS; CDR2 reads YFSETQ. The ends were cut back, 1 base at V and 4 bases at J, with 17 bases in the middle. The CDR3 here is CASSLPSGLGGETQYF. As DNA, the CDR3 is TGCGCCAGCAGCTTGCCTTCGGGACTGGGAGGAGAGACCCAGTACTTC.

The chain joins TRBV28 to TRBJ2-3; D ambiguous. The CDR3 is 13 amino acids. V lost 2 bases and J lost 11, with 14 bases in between. Germline lookup yields CDR1 MDHEN and CDR2 SYDVKM. The CDR3 nucleotides read TGTGCCAGCAGTTTACAGGTCCTGATAGAGCAGTATTTT. This translates into CASSLQVLIEQYF.

For the CDR3, the DNA is TGTGCCAGCAGCGTAGCTCCTCGCGGGCCGCTAGGGGAGCTGTTTTTT. Amino acids: CASSVAPRGPLGELFF. The chain recombines TRBV9 with TRBJ2-2; possible D gene TRBD2, 5 bases. The germline gives CDR1 SGDLS, CDR2 YYNGEE. The V end lost 0 bases, the J end lost 8 bases, and 17 bases lay between the germline ends. This CDR3 has 16 amino acids.

This clonotype was detected many times. V usage is TRBV6-1 and J usage is TRBJ2-5; 7 bases match TRBD2. The germline V gene has CDR1 MNHNS and CDR2 SASEGT. There are 15 residues in the CDR3. Losses at the gene ends were 7 bases for V and 4 bases for J; bases not matched to a gene: 12. The CDR3 coding sequence is TGTGCCAGCACCCCGAGCCAGACTAGCCGAGAGACCCAGTACTTC. This encodes CASTPSQTSRETQYF.

This chain links TRBV2 with TRBJ1-2, with a weak D call TRBD1 (6 bases). Germline lookup yields CDR1 SNHLY and CDR2 FYNNEI. This CDR3 contains 15 residues. The V end lost 3 bases, the J end lost 4 bases, and 15 bases lay between the germline ends. The DNA of the CDR3 is TGTGCCAGCAGTGACGGAACAGGGACTCGCTATGGCTACACCTTC. Its protein product is CASSDGTGTRYGYTF.

V usage is TRBV5-6 and J usage is TRBJ2-2; TRBD1 matches at 8 bases. CDR1 SGHDT and CDR2 YYEEEE come from the germline V gene. This CDR3 is 14 amino acids long. Germline trimming cut 2 bases from V and 10 bases from J; bases unmatched to any gene: 7. The CDR3 DNA sequence: TGTGCCAGCAGCTTCCAGACAGGGGTGGAGGAGCTGTTTTTT. Amino acids: CASSFQTGVEELFF.

This chain uses TRBV10-3 with TRBJ2-1; D unclear. Germline V gene sequence: CDR1 ENHRY, CDR2 SYGVKD. This CDR3 is 12 amino acids long. V was trimmed by 4 bases and J by 6 bases, leaving 7 bases between them. The CDR3 DNA reads as TGTGCCATCAGTGGAACCAGCAATGAGCAGTTCTTC. This gives the protein CAISGTSNEQFF.